Given below is one T cell receptor beta chain in context. Its target is unknown. This record comes from a study of T cell repertoires in cytomegalovirus infection. The CDR3 has 16 residues. The V gene lost 0 bases and the J gene lost 0 bases, with 9 bases spanning the gap. Looked up from germline, CDR1 is SGHRS and CDR2 is YFSETQ. TCRdb independently ran MiXCR on the reads; one entry per CDR3 protein. This sample has a few hundred thousand distinct CDR3 sequences, with around 40% found just once. The chain recombines TRBV5-1 with TRBJ2-2; D remains unclear. This receptor was taken from a human donor in good health (CMV status not recorded). Some clones in this sample may be carry-over from other donors' samples. This sample comprised cultured PBMCs, obtained from culture after CMV antigen stimulation. CDR3 loop: CASSLVGRSNTGELFF. The CDR3 nucleotides read TGCGCCAGCAGCTTGGTTGGGCGTTCGAACACCGGGGAGCTGTTTTTT.